One and the same sample provided the 8 T cell receptor beta chains below, sequenced in a study of cytomegalovirus exposure and HLA in healthy donors (dated by TCRdb to between 2016 and 2019). The library was generated by the immunoSEQ multiplex PCR assay. For the multiplex PCR, a mixture combining 60 forward primers for TCR Vbeta segments and 13 reverse primers for TCR Jbeta segments was used. TCRdb took this table from immuneACCESS and kept in-frame rearrangements with V and J called. Such tables lack part of the clones; where checked against another copy, unresolved V genes explain under half of the gap, and the rest is unexplained. In all, the sample holds under 110,000 clones, and about 81% of those were seen once. The ten top clones hold 10% of the sample. Sequenced sample: PBMCs. The receptors derive from a middle-aged man in good health and CMV-seronegative.

The V call is TRBV18, the J call TRBJ1-3, with D possibly matching TRBD1 (5 bases). The CDR3 is made up of 14 amino acids. The V and J ends lost 0 bases and 4 bases respectively, with 7 bases between them. Germline CDR1 is KGHSH and CDR2 is LQKENI. CDR3 bases: TGTGCCAGCTCACCACCGGGGCAGGGAAACACCATATATTTT. Its translation is CASSPPGQGNTIYF.

The chain joins TRBV30 to TRBJ2-1; 7 bases agree with TRBD2. Germline CDR1 reads GTSNPN; CDR2 reads SVGIG (reference sequence). The CDR3 runs 13 residues. The junction had 10 bases not matched to a gene; V was cut back by 8 bases and J by 6 bases. The CDR3 loop reads CAGTRGRPNEQFF. The DNA for the CDR3 is TGTGCCGGAACGCGGGGGAGACCCAATGAGCAGTTCTTC.

The rearrangement links TRBV14 to TRBJ2-7; no clear D gene. With 1 base removed from V and 2 bases from J, the gap between germline ends came to 9 bases. This CDR3 spans 14 amino acids. Germline V gene sequence: CDR1 SGHDN, CDR2 FVKESK. As DNA, the CDR3 is TGTGCCAGCAGCCAAGGCAGGCAAACCTACGAGCAGTACTTC. Amino acids: CASSQGRQTYEQYF.

The gene calls are TRBV2 and TRBJ2-7, with D perhaps matching TRBD1 (5 bases). This CDR3 is built from 12 residues. CDR1 is SNHLY, CDR2 FYNNEI, per germline. V was clipped by 6 bases and J by 6 bases, with 12 bases between them. The CDR3 DNA reads TGTGCCAGCAGCCCAGGGTTTGTCGAGCAGTACTTC. Translated: CASSPGFVEQYF.

This rearrangement joins TRBV5-1 to TRBJ1-6; D gene uncertain. Trimming left V 1 base short and J 7 bases short, with 12 bases between. The V gene's germline CDR1 is SGHRS and CDR2 YFSETQ. CDR3 length equals 15 residues. The CDR3: CASSLMEGSNSPLHF. CDR3 nucleotides: TGCGCCAGCAGCTTGATGGAGGGATCCAATTCACCCCTCCACTTT.

Worth noting for this clone: A read error is likely, as this CDR3 ends without the conserved phenylalanine or tryptophan. The gene calls are TRBV28 and TRBJ2-7; TRBD1 might be the D (6 bases). Between the trimmed V and J ends, which lost 6 bases and 2 bases, there was a span of 17 bases. Germline-derived CDR1 and CDR2 are MDHEN and SYDVKM. The CDR3 extends over 15 amino acids. CDR3 nucleotide sequence: TGTGCCAGCAGCACACCGGGACATTGGACCTACGAGCAGTACCTC. This codes for CASSTPGHWTYEQYL.

This chain connects TRBV20-1 to TRBJ2-1; no firm D call. Per the germline V gene, CDR1 is DFQATT and CDR2 is SNEGSKA (reference sequence). Trimming took off 2 bases at V and 6 bases at J, with 5 bases between the two ends. This CDR3 spans 11 amino acids. The CDR3 nucleotides are TGCAGTGCTAGACTACCCAATGAGCAGTTCTTC. Translation: CSARLPNEQFF.

This clone was seen a handful of times. CDR3 residues: CATSRVRTGFNEKLFF. DNA for the CDR3: TGTGCCACCAGCAGAGTTAGGACAGGATTTAATGAAAAACTGTTTTTT. The J gene is TRBJ1-4, the V gene TRBV15; 7 positions match TRBD1. V shed 1 base, J shed 4 bases, and the junction held 6 bases outside the gene matches. CDR3 length equals 16 residues. Looked up from germline, CDR1 is LNHNV and CDR2 is YYDKDF (reference sequence).